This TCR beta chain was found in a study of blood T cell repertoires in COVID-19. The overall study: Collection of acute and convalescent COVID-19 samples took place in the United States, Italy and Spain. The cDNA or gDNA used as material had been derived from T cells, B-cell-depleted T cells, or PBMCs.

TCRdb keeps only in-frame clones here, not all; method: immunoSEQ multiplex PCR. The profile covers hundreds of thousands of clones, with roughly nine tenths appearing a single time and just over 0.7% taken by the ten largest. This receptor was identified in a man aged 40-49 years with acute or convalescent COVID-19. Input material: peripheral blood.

The CDR3 DNA sequence: TGTGCCAGCAGTTACGAGGGCTCTGGGGCCAACGTCCTGACTTTC. It translates to CASSYEGSGANVLTF. The chain combines TRBV6-5 with TRBJ2-6, with D maybe TRBD2 (5 bases). V lost 2 bases, J lost 0 bases, and 5 bases lay in between. This CDR3 spans 15 amino acids. Germline CDR1 is MNHEY and CDR2 is SVGAGI.